This is a list of T cell receptor beta chains from one sample in a study of blood T cells in healthy people across ages. TCRdb ran MiXCR on the 5' RACE reads and lists one entry per CDR3 protein. In the table there are about a million distinct CDR3 sequences, about two fifths of which are singletons. Sequenced input: blood. Receptor source: a man aged 18 to 35 in good health. CDR3s include the opening cysteine and the closing phenylalanine or tryptophan. A D gene is named only where the DNA matches it firmly. The listing skips clone size in some rows; elsewhere it reads once, few, many or a size class.

CDR3 protein: CATSDWTGYGYTF; CDR3 DNA: TGTGCCACCAGTGATTGGACAGGCTATGGCTACACCTTC; D gene: TRBD1; V gene: TRBV24-1; J gene: TRBJ1-2; clone size: few
CDR3 protein: CASSQLGSYEQYF; CDR3 DNA: TGTGCCAGCAGCCAACTCGGGAGCTACGAGCAGTACTTC; D gene: .; V gene: TRBV3-1; J gene: TRBJ2-7; clone size: .
CDR3 protein: CASLAGGSNEQYF; CDR3 DNA: TGTGCCAGTTTAGCGGGGGGCTCCAATGAGCAGTACTTC; D gene: TRBD2; V gene: TRBV7-2; J gene: TRBJ2-5; clone size: .
CDR3 protein: CASSPENRGTLLSDTQYF; CDR3 DNA: TGTGCCAGCTCACCGGAGAATAGGGGGACCCTTCTGTCAGATACGCAGTATTTT; D gene: .; V gene: TRBV18; J gene: TRBJ2-3; clone size: few
CDR3 protein: CASNPQGRMNTEAFF; CDR3 DNA: TGTGCCAGCAATCCACAGGGACGGATGAACACTGAAGCTTTCTTT; D gene: .; V gene: TRBV6-1; J gene: TRBJ1-1; clone size: .
CDR3 protein: CASSSIADQPQHF; CDR3 DNA: TGTGCCAGCAGCTCCATTGCTGATCAGCCCCAGCATTTT; D gene: .; V gene: TRBV7-9; J gene: TRBJ1-5; clone size: few
CDR3 protein: CASSLVRRGDTEAFF; CDR3 DNA: TGTGCCAGCAGCTTGGTGCGGCGCGGGGACACTGAAGCTTTCTTT; D gene: .; V gene: TRBV5-6; J gene: TRBJ1-1; clone size: few
CDR3 protein: CASSTRFSGANVLTF; CDR3 DNA: TGCGCCAGCAGCACACGATTCTCTGGGGCCAACGTCCTGACTTTC; D gene: .; V gene: TRBV5-1; J gene: TRBJ2-6; clone size: few
CDR3 protein: CASRTSGSGSEKLFF; CDR3 DNA: TGTGCCAGCAGGACGAGCGGGTCGGGTAGTGAAAAACTGTTTTTT; D gene: .; V gene: TRBV6-6; J gene: TRBJ1-4; clone size: .
CDR3 protein: CASSPRWDRGEADGYTF; CDR3 DNA: TGTGCCAGTAGCCCCCGTTGGGACAGGGGAGAAGCGGATGGCTACACCTTC; D gene: TRBD1; V gene: TRBV13; J gene: TRBJ1-2; clone size: .
CDR3 protein: CASRPGFPYEQYF; CDR3 DNA: TGTGCCAGCAGGCCGGGATTCCCCTACGAGCAGTACTTC; D gene: .; V gene: TRBV7-2; J gene: TRBJ2-7; clone size: .
CDR3 protein: CASSLGRRAHEQFF; CDR3 DNA: TGTGCCAGCAGCTTAGGCCGGCGAGCTCATGAGCAGTTCTTC; D gene: .; V gene: TRBV11-1; J gene: TRBJ2-1; clone size: .
CDR3 protein: CASALKGANEKLFF; CDR3 DNA: TGCGCCAGCGCCTTAAAGGGGGCTAATGAAAAACTGTTTTTT; D gene: .; V gene: TRBV5-1; J gene: TRBJ1-4; clone size: .
CDR3 protein: CASSQSRAGVRPQYF; CDR3 DNA: TGCGCCAGCAGCCAAAGTCGAGCGGGGGTCCGTCCCCAGTACTTC; D gene: TRBD2; V gene: TRBV4-3; J gene: TRBJ2-5; clone size: .
CDR3 protein: CASSPHPGQSVEAFF; CDR3 DNA: TGTGCCAGCAGCCCACACCCGGGACAGTCGGTTGAAGCTTTCTTT; D gene: TRBD1; V gene: TRBV7-3; J gene: TRBJ1-1; clone size: .
CDR3 protein: CASRSTAATNEQFF; CDR3 DNA: TGTGCCAGCAGGTCGACGGCAGCTACGAATGAGCAGTTCTTC; D gene: .; V gene: TRBV12-3/TRBV12-4; J gene: TRBJ2-1; clone size: many
CDR3 protein: CASSQERQDEKLFF; CDR3 DNA: TGCGCCAGCAGCCAAGAAAGACAGGACGAAAAACTGTTTTTT; D gene: .; V gene: TRBV4-1; J gene: TRBJ1-4; clone size: .
CDR3 protein: CASSLKQAPDTQYF; CDR3 DNA: TGTGCCAGCAGCTTAAAACAGGCCCCAGATACGCAGTATTTT; D gene: .; V gene: TRBV7-2; J gene: TRBJ2-3; clone size: .
CDR3 protein: CSVILNRDRTEAFF; CDR3 DNA: TGCAGCGTGATCTTAAACAGGGATCGAACTGAAGCTTTCTTT; D gene: .; V gene: TRBV29-1; J gene: TRBJ1-1; clone size: .
CDR3 protein: CSAGGFGYTF; CDR3 DNA: TGCAGTGCTGGCGGGTTTGGCTACACCTTC; D gene: .; V gene: TRBV20-1; J gene: TRBJ1-2; clone size: few
CDR3 protein: CASSPGQGAVETQYF; CDR3 DNA: TGTGCCAGCAGCCCGGGACAGGGGGCCGTGGAGACCCAGTACTTC; D gene: TRBD1; V gene: TRBV6-6; J gene: TRBJ2-5; clone size: .
CDR3 protein: CASSQKQGLATSPLHF; CDR3 DNA: TGCGCCAGCAGCCAAAAACAGGGTTTGGCCACTTCACCCCTCCACTTT; D gene: .; V gene: TRBV4-3; J gene: TRBJ1-6; clone size: few
CDR3 protein: CASSTIAGGYNEQFF; CDR3 DNA: TGTGCCAGCAGCACAATAGCGGGGGGTTACAATGAGCAGTTCTTC; D gene: TRBD2; V gene: TRBV6-6; J gene: TRBJ2-1; clone size: few
CDR3 protein: CASSSGRVRNTIYF; CDR3 DNA: TGTGCCAGCAGCTCGGGCAGGGTCCGAAACACCATATATTTT; D gene: .; V gene: TRBV7-8; J gene: TRBJ1-3; clone size: .
CDR3 protein: CATSDLPRTNSNQPQHF; CDR3 DNA: TGTGCCACCAGTGATTTGCCCCGGACGAATAGCAATCAGCCCCAGCATTTT; D gene: .; V gene: TRBV24-1; J gene: TRBJ1-5; clone size: .
CDR3 protein: CASSTPDRDREQYF; CDR3 DNA: TGTGCCAGCAGTACCCCAGACAGGGATCGTGAGCAGTACTTC; D gene: TRBD1; V gene: TRBV6-2/TRBV6-3; J gene: TRBJ2-7; clone size: few
CDR3 protein: CASEDRAQETQYF; CDR3 DNA: TGTGCCAGCGAGGACAGGGCTCAAGAGACCCAGTACTTC; D gene: TRBD1; V gene: TRBV12-3/TRBV12-4; J gene: TRBJ2-5; clone size: .
CDR3 protein: CASSQEDSSYNEQYF; CDR3 DNA: TGCGCCAGCAGCCAAGAAGACAGCTCCTACAATGAGCAGTACTTC; D gene: .; V gene: TRBV4-3; J gene: TRBJ2-7; clone size: .
CDR3 protein: CASSQDPTVETQYF; CDR3 DNA: TGCGCCAGCAGCCAAGATCCAACTGTGGAGACCCAGTACTTC; D gene: .; V gene: TRBV4-3; J gene: TRBJ2-5; clone size: few
CDR3 protein: CASSFADRGAEAFF; CDR3 DNA: TGTGCCAGCAGTTTCGCCGACCGGGGGGCTGAAGCTTTCTTT; D gene: .; V gene: TRBV28; J gene: TRBJ1-1; clone size: few
CDR3 protein: CASSTDRVQYF; CDR3 DNA: TGTGCCAGCAGCACGGACAGGGTTCAGTACTTC; D gene: TRBD1; V gene: TRBV11-2; J gene: TRBJ2-4; clone size: .
CDR3 protein: CASSVREATNEKLFF; CDR3 DNA: TGTGCCAGCAGCGTCAGGGAGGCAACTAATGAAAAACTGTTTTTT; D gene: .; V gene: TRBV7-6; J gene: TRBJ1-4; clone size: few
CDR3 protein: CASSRRGFRETQYF; CDR3 DNA: TGTGCCAGCAGCCGACGTGGTTTCCGGGAGACCCAGTACTTC; D gene: .; V gene: TRBV6-2/TRBV6-3; J gene: TRBJ2-5; clone size: .
CDR3 protein: CSARDQIGEETQYF; CDR3 DNA: TGCAGTGCTAGAGATCAGATCGGGGAAGAGACCCAGTACTTC; D gene: .; V gene: TRBV20-1; J gene: TRBJ2-5; clone size: few
CDR3 protein: CASSFEGQGEKLFF; CDR3 DNA: TGTGCCAGCAGTTTCGAGGGACAGGGCGAAAAACTGTTTTTT; D gene: TRBD1; V gene: TRBV12-3/TRBV12-4; J gene: TRBJ1-4; clone size: many
CDR3 protein: CSARKPPAGYGYTF; CDR3 DNA: TGCAGTGCTAGGAAACCCCCGGCGGGCTATGGCTACACCTTC; D gene: .; V gene: TRBV20-1; J gene: TRBJ1-2; clone size: .
CDR3 protein: CASSQNPQYEQYF; CDR3 DNA: TGCGCCAGCAGCCAAAACCCCCAGTACGAGCAGTACTTC; D gene: .; V gene: TRBV4-1; J gene: TRBJ2-7; clone size: few
CDR3 protein: CASSQDPQGTDTQYF; CDR3 DNA: TGTGCCAGCAGCCAAGACCCACAAGGCACAGATACGCAGTATTTT; D gene: .; V gene: TRBV3-1; J gene: TRBJ2-3; clone size: .
CDR3 protein: CSVLGQATDTQYF; CDR3 DNA: TGCAGCGTTTTGGGGCAGGCCACAGATACGCAGTATTTT; D gene: .; V gene: TRBV29-1; J gene: TRBJ2-3; clone size: .